This TCR beta chain originates from a study of graft-versus-host responses after intestinal transplantation. Study observations and caveats: High graft-versus-host to host-versus-graft T cell clonal ratios marked allografts of patients with graft-donor macrochimerism.

Trimming cost V 5 bases and J 11 bases, with 18 bases left between them. The germline CDR1 and CDR2 sequences are SGHNT and YENEEA. This CDR3 has 13 residues. The assay was immunoSEQ multiplex PCR, and TCRdb's table has in-frame clones only and misses some. The table records 12,000 to 15,000 clones, 30% to 35% of them present only once. The chain combines TRBV11-3 with TRBJ1-1; D is perhaps TRBD1 (5 bases). Source: alloreactive CD4+ T cells from a mixed lymphocyte reaction culture, taken before intestinal transplant. The subset is: CFSE-low proliferating T cells sorted from approximately six-day pre-transplant mixed lymphocyte reaction (GvH or HvG direction). This clonotype was obtained from a human patient who received an intestinal transplant. CDR3 in DNA: TGTGCCAGCAGCCTCAACGGGGACTTGTACGCTTTCTTT. This codes for CASSLNGDLYAFF.